A selection of T cell receptor beta chains follows, all from one sample in a study of glioma-infiltrating T cells after dendritic cell vaccination. The table came from immunoSEQ multiplex PCR; TCRdb's copy has only in-frame clones and leaves some out. The sample includes 65,000 to 80,000 clones, around 87% of them seen just once. The specimen was blood, collected after dendritic cell vaccination. The receptors here all came from a human donor with glioblastoma. CDR3s leave out the opening cysteine and the closing phenylalanine or tryptophan.

v_gene: TRBV4-1; j_gene: TRBJ1-3; CDR3aa: ASSLETAGTGVRGSGNTIY
v_gene: TRBV5-1; j_gene: TRBJ2-5; CDR3aa: ASRGSPAGETQY
v_gene: TRBV4-2; j_gene: TRBJ2-2; CDR3aa: ASSPTGLGGELF
v_gene: TRBV29-1; j_gene: TRBJ1-3; CDR3aa: SVEDGSLRSGNTIY
v_gene: TRBV15; j_gene: TRBJ1-2; CDR3aa: ATRNPDSFTWGDYGYT
v_gene: TRBV4-2; j_gene: TRBJ2-1; CDR3aa: ASSPPGALGNEQF
v_gene: TRBV5-1; j_gene: TRBJ1-6; CDR3aa: ASRRDRASDYSPLH
v_gene: TRBV29-1; j_gene: TRBJ1-2; CDR3aa: SVDGTGTGTMGGYT
v_gene: TRBV5-6; j_gene: TRBJ2-5; CDR3aa: ASSLYSGHQETQY
v_gene: TRBV5-4; j_gene: TRBJ2-2; CDR3aa: ASSLSPGQGNTGELF
v_gene: TRBV7-9; j_gene: TRBJ1-1; CDR3aa: ASSFLGTEAF
v_gene: TRBV18; j_gene: TRBJ2-1; CDR3aa: ASARTGGDEQF
v_gene: TRBV6-5; j_gene: TRBJ2-7; CDR3aa: ASSLTGVSTYEQY
v_gene: TRBV5-1; j_gene: TRBJ2-1; CDR3aa: ASSLGSGSGEF
v_gene: TRBV5-1; j_gene: TRBJ1-1; CDR3aa: ASSLDGTGHPF
v_gene: TRBV18; j_gene: TRBJ2-5; CDR3aa: ASSPQTGDETQY
v_gene: TRBV6-1; j_gene: TRBJ1-4; CDR3aa: ASSFRGLGEKLF
v_gene: TRBV6-5; j_gene: TRBJ2-7; CDR3aa: ASKDRVNEQY
v_gene: TRBV25-1; j_gene: TRBJ2-1; CDR3aa: ASSTGGEYNEQF
v_gene: TRBV6-1; j_gene: TRBJ2-5; CDR3aa: ASRGTGGFETQY
v_gene: TRBV12-5; j_gene: TRBJ2-7; CDR3aa: ASAPSGTHGEQY
v_gene: TRBV18; j_gene: TRBJ1-4; CDR3aa: ASTRPGVNEKLF
v_gene: TRBV9; j_gene: TRBJ2-3; CDR3aa: ASSVEFRADTQY
v_gene: TRBV28; j_gene: TRBJ1-5; CDR3aa: ASSTPKDSFSNQPQH
v_gene: TRBV5-1; j_gene: TRBJ2-5; CDR3aa: ASGGPSGGETQY
v_gene: TRBV7-8; j_gene: TRBJ1-6; CDR3aa: ASSAGQGVTPLH
v_gene: TRBV4-2; j_gene: TRBJ1-2; CDR3aa: ASSRKDQGARGYT
v_gene: TRBV14; j_gene: TRBJ1-1; CDR3aa: ASRRSGGVEAF
v_gene: TRBV4-3; j_gene: TRBJ2-1; CDR3aa: ASGGSYNEQF
v_gene: TRBV7-9; j_gene: TRBJ2-7; CDR3aa: ASSRATGGNYEQY
v_gene: TRBV11-2; j_gene: TRBJ2-3; CDR3aa: ASSLGRGTDTQY
v_gene: TRBV7-9; j_gene: TRBJ2-7; CDR3aa: ASSLTGSPYEQY
v_gene: TRBV7-2; j_gene: TRBJ2-1; CDR3aa: ASSFNPGLAAYNEQF
v_gene: TRBV11-2; j_gene: TRBJ2-7; CDR3aa: ASSLDRGSGSHEQY
v_gene: TRBV4-3; j_gene: TRBJ2-1; CDR3aa: ASSHPGLEQF
v_gene: TRBV2; j_gene: TRBJ2-2; CDR3aa: AGKGAGELF
v_gene: TRBV2; j_gene: TRBJ2-1; CDR3aa: ASSSPQNGI
v_gene: TRBV5-4; j_gene: TRBJ2-7; CDR3aa: ASSLAGSVSEQY
v_gene: TRBV9; j_gene: TRBJ1-2; CDR3aa: ASSGRNMGASYGYT
v_gene: TRBV25-1; j_gene: TRBJ2-3; CDR3aa: ASSEYAGSATDTQY
v_gene: TRBV5-1; j_gene: TRBJ2-3; CDR3aa: ASSQTGLAAGTDTQY
v_gene: TRBV18; j_gene: TRBJ2-7; CDR3aa: ASSSRANEQY
v_gene: TRBV29-1; j_gene: NA; CDR3aa: SVEDRVSPYEQY
v_gene: TRBV4-3; j_gene: TRBJ2-7; CDR3aa: ASSQDPGEEQY
v_gene: TRBV4-3; j_gene: TRBJ2-1; CDR3aa: ASSRTTSGYNEQF